The source of this T cell receptor (beta chain) is a study of CD8+CD57+ T cells in acquired aplastic anemia. Looking at the study overall: DNA per sorted CD4+ or CD8+ sample ranged about 0.2 to 30 ug, averaging 3.2 ug.

The study's findings and limits: The study identified almost 30 CD8+ CDR3 sequences shared by patients and controls.

The ends were cut back, 0 bases at V and 5 bases at J, with 8 bases in the middle. Per germline, CDR1 SGHNT and CDR2 YENEEA. The CDR3 loop spans 13 amino acids. The study profiled TCR beta VDJ and CDR3 using genomic DNA as template. TCRdb re-derived calls from the reads in MiXCR, one entry per CDR3 protein. The table shows more than 250,000 distinct CDR3 sequences, with about 80% occurring only once. Patients chosen for sequencing had shown CD8+CD57+ cell expansion by flow cytometry. Concerning this clonotype itself: Its matching antigen is unknown. This sequence may be a read error, since a much larger clone differs from it by one base.

The genes are TRBV11-3 and TRBJ2-7; unclear D gene. The sample taken for sequencing was sorted CD4+, CD8+, or CD8+CD57+ T cells (not recorded which) from PBMCs. The sequence derives from a human donor with aplastic anemia. In DNA, the CDR3 is TGTGCCAGCAGCTTAGATCTGGCAGACGAGCAGTACTTC. Residues: CASSLDLADEQYF.